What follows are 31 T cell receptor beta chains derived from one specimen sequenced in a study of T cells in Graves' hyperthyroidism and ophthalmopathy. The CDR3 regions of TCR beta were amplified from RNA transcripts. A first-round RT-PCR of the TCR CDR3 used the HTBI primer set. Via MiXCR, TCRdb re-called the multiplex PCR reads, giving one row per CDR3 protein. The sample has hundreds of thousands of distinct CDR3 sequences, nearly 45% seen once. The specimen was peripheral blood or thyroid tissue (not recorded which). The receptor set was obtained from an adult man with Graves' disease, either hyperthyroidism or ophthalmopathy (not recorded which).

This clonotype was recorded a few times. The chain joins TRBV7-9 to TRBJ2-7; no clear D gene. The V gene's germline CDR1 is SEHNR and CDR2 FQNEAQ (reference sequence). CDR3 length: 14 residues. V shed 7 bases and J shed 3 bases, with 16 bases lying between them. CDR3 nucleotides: TGTGCCAGCACCCGTCCAGGAGCTGGCTACGAGCAGTACTTC. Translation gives CASTRPGAGYEQYF.

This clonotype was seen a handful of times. In nucleotides, the CDR3 is TGTGCCAGCACCGGGGACGGTTCACCCCTCCACTTT. It specifies CASTGDGSPLHF. This chain connects TRBV28 to TRBJ1-6; the D gene is possibly TRBD1 (5 bases). Germline assignment: CDR1 MDHEN and CDR2 SYDVKM. The V gene lost 7 bases and the J gene lost 9 bases, with 10 bases spanning the gap. This CDR3 region has 12 residues. Full variable domain (rest looked up from reference TRBV28 and TRBJ1-6): DVKVTQSSRYLVKRTGEKVFLECVQDMDHENMFWYRQDPGLGLRLIYFSYDVKMKEKGDIPEGYSVSREKKERFSLILESASTNQTSMYLCASTGDGSPLHFGNGTRLTVT.

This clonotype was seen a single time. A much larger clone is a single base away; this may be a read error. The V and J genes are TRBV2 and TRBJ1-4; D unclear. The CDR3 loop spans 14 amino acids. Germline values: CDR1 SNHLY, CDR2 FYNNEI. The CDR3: CASSEGTLRERLFF. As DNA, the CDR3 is TGTGCCAGCAGTGAAGGAACTCTACGGGAAAGACTGTTTTTT.

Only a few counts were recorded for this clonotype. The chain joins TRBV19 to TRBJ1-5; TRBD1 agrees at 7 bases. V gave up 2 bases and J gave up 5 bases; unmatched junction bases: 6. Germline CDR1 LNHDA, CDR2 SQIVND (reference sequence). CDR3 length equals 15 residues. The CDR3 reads CASSISGGADQPQHF. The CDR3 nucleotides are TGTGCCAGTAGTATATCAGGGGGTGCGGATCAGCCCCAGCATTTT.

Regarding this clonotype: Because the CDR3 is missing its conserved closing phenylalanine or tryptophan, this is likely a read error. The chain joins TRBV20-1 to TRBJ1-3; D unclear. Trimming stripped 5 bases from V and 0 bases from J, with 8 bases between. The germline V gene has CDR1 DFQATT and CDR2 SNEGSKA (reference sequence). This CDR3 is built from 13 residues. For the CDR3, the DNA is TGCAGTGCTCGCACGAGCTCTGGAAACACCATATATGCT. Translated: CSARTSSGNTIYA.

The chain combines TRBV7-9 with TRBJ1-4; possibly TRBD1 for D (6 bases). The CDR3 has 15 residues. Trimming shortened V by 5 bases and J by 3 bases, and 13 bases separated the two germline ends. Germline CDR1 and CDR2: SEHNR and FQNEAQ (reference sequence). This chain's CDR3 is CASSLSGVPNEKLFF. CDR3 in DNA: TGTGCCAGCAGCCTCTCAGGGGTCCCTAATGAAAAACTGTTTTTT. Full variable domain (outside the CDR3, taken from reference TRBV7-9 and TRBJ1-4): DTGVSQNPRHKITKRGQNVTFRCDPISEHNRLYWYRQTLGQGPEFLTYFQNEAQLEKSRLLSDRFSAERPKGSFSTLEIQRTEQGDSAMYLCASSLSGVPNEKLFFGSGTQLSVL.

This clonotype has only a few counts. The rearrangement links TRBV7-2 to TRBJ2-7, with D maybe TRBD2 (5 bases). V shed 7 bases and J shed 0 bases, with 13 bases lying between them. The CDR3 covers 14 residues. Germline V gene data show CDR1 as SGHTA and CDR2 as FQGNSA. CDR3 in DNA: TGTGCCAGCACCCCAACCGGGAACTCCTACGAGCAGTACTTC. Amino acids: CASTPTGNSYEQYF.

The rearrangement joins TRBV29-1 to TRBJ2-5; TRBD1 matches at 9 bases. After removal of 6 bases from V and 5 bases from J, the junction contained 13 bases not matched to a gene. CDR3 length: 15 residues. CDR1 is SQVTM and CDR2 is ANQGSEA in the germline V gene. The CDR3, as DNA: TGCAGCGTGTCCCGGGACAGGGTAAAATTGGAGACCCAGTACTTC. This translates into CSVSRDRVKLETQYF.

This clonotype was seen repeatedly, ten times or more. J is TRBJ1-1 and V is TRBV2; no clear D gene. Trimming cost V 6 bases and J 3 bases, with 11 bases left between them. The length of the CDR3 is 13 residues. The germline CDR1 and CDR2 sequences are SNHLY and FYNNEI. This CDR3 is CASRERWDTEAFF. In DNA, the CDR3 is TGTGCCAGCAGGGAGCGTTGGGACACTGAAGCTTTCTTT.

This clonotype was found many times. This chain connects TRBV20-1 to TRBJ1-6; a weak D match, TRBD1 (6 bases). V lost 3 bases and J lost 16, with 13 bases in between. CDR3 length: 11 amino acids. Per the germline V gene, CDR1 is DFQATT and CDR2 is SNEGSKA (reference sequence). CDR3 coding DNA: TGCAGTGCTAGTAGGGGGGTGGGACTCCACTTT. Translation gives CSASRGVGLHF.

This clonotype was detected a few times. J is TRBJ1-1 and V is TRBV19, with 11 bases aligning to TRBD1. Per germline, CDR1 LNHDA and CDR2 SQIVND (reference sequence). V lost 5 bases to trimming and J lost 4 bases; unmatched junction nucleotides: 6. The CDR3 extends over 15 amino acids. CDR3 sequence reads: CASSWGTGGLTEAFF. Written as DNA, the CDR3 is TGTGCCAGTAGTTGGGGGACAGGGGGGCTCACTGAAGCTTTCTTT.

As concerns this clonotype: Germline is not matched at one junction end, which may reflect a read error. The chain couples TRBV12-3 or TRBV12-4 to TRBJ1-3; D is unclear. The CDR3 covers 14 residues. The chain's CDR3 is CASSFTPSGNTISF. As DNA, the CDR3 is TGTGCCAGCAGTTTTACCCCTTCAGGAAACACCATATCTTTT.

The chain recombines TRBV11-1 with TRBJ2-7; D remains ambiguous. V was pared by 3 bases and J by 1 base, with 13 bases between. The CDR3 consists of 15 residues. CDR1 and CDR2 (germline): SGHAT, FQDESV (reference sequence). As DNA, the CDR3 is TGTGCCAGCAGCTTCCCATCCAAGGGTTCCTACGAGCAGTACTTC. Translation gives CASSFPSKGSYEQYF.

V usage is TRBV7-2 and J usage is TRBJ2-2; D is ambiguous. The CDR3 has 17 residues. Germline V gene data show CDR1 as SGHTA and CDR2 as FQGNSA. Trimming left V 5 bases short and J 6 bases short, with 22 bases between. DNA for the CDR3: TGTGCCAGCAGCCAAGAGGTGATTCGCAGCCTCCCCGGGGAGCTGTTTTTT. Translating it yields CASSQEVIRSLPGELFF.

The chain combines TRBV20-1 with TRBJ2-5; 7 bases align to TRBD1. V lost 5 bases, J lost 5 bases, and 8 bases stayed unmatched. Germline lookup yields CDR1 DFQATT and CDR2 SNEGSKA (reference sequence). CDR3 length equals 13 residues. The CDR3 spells CSAPTLDRETQYF. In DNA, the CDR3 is TGCAGTGCTCCCACCCTGGACAGGGAGACCCAGTACTTC.

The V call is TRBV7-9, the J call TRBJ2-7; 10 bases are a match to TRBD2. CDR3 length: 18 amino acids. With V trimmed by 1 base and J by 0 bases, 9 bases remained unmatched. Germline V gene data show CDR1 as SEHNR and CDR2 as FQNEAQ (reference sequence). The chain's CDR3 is CASSLVPSGGSVSYEQYF. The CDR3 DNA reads TGTGCCAGCAGCTTAGTGCCTAGCGGGGGTTCGGTCTCCTACGAGCAGTACTTC.

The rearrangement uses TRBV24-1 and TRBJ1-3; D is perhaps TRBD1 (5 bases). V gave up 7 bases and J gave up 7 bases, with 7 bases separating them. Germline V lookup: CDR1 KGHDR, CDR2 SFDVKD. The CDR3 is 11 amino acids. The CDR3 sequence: CATRGTNTIYF. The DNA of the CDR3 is TGTGCCACCAGAGGGACGAACACCATATATTTT.

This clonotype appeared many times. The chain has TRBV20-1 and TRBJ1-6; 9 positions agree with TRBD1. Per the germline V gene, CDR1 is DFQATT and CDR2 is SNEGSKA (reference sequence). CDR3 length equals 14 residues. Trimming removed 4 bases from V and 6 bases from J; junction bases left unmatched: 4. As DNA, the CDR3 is TGCAGTGCTAACGGACAGGGGAGTAATTCACCCCTCCACTTT. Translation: CSANGQGSNSPLHF.

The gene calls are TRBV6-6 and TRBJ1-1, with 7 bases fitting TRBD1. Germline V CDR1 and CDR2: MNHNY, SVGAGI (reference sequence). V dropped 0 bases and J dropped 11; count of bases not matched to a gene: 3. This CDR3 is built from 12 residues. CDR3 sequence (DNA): TGTGCCAGCAGTTACTCACAGGGGCTGGCTTTCTTT. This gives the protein CASSYSQGLAFF.

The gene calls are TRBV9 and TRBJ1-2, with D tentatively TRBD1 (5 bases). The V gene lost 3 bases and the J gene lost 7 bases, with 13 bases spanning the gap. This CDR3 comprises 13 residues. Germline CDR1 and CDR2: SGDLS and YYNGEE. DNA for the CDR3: TGTGCCAGCAGCGGAACGGGACGAGGTGGCTACACCTTC. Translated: CASSGTGRGGYTF.

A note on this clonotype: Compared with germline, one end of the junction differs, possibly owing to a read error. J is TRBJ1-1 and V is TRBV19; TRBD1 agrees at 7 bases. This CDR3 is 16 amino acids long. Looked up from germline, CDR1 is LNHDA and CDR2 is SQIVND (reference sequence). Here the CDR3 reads CASSVRGKGANTEAFF. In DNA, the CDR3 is TGTGCCAGTAGTGTGAGAGGGAAGGGGGCGAACACTGAGGCTTTCTTT.

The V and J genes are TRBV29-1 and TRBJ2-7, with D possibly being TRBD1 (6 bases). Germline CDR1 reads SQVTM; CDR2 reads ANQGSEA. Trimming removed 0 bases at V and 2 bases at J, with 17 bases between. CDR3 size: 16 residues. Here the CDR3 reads CSVEDQSRGSTYEQYF. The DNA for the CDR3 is TGCAGCGTTGAAGATCAGAGCAGGGGTTCCACCTACGAGCAGTACTTC.

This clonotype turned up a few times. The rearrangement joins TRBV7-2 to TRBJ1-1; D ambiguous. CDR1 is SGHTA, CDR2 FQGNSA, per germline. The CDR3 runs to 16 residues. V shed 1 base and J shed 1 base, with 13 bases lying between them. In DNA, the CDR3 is TGTGCCAGCAGCTTAGACACACACACATGGAACACTGAAGCTTTCTTT. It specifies CASSLDTHTWNTEAFF.

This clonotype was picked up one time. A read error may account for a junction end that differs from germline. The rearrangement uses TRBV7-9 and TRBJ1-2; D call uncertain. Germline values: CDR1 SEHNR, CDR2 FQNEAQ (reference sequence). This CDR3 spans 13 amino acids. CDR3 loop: CASSFVPSYGYTF. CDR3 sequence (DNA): TGCGCCAGCAGCTTCGTTCCTTCCTATGGCTACACCTTC. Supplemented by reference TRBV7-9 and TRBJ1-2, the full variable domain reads DTGVSQNPRHKITKRGQNVTFRCDPISEHNRLYWYRQTLGQGPEFLTYFQNEAQLEKSRLLSDRFSAERPKGSFSTLEIQRTEQGDSAMYLCASSFVPSYGYTFGSGTRLTVV.

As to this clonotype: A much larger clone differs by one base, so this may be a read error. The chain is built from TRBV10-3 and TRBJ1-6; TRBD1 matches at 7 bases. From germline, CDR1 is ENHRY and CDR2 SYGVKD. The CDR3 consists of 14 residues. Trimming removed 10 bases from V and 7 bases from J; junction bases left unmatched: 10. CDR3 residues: CASIPDRPNSPLHF. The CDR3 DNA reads TGTGCCAGCATCCCGGACAGGCCCAATTCACCCCTCCACTTT.

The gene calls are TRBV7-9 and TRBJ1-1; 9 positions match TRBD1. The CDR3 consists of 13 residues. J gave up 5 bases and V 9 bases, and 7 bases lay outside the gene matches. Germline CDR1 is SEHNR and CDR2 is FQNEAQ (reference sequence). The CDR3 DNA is TGTGCCAGTCACCGAGGACAGGGGACTGAAGCTTTCTTT. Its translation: CASHRGQGTEAFF.

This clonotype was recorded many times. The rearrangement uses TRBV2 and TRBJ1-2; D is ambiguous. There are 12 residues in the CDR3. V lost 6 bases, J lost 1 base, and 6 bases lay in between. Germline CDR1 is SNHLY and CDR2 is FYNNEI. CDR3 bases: TGTGCCAGCAGGCCGGGTAACTATGGCTACACCTTC. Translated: CASRPGNYGYTF.

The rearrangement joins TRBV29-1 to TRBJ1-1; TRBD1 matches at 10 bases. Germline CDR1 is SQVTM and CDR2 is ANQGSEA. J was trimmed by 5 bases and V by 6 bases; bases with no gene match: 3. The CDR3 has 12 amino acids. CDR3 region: CSVQDRGTEAFF. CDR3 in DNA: TGCAGCGTCCAGGACAGGGGGACTGAAGCTTTCTTT.

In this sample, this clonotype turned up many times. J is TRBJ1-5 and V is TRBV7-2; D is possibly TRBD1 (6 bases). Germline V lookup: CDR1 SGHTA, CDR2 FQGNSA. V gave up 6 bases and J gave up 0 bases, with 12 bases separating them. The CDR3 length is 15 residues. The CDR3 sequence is CASSRDRLSNQPQHF. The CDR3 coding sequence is TGTGCCAGCAGTCGCGACAGGCTTAGCAATCAGCCCCAGCATTTT.

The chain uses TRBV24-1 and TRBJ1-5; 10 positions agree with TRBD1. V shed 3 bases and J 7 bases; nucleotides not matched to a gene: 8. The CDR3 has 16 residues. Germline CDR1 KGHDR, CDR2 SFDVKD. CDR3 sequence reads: CATSDAGQGQGQPQHF. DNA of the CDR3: TGTGCCACCAGTGATGCGGGACAGGGGCAGGGGCAGCCCCAGCATTTT.

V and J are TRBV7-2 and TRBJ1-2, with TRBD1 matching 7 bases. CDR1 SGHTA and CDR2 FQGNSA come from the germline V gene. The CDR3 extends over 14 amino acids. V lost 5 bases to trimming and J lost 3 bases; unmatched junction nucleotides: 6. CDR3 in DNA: TGTGCCAGCAGCGCTGACAGGGACGACTATGGCTACACCTTC. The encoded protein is CASSADRDDYGYTF.